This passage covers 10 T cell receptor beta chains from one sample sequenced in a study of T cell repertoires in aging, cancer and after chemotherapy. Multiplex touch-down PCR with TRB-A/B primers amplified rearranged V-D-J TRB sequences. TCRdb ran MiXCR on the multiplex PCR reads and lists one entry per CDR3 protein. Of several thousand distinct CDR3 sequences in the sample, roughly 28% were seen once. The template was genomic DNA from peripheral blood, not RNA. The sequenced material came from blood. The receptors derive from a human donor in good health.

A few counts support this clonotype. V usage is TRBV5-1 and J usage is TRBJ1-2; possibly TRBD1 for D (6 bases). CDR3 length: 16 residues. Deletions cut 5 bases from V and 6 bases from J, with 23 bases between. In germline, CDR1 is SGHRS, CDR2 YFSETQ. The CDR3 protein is CASSQTAQGGNNGYTF. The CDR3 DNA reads TGCGCCAGCAGTCAAACCGCACAGGGAGGAAATAATGGCTACACCTTC.

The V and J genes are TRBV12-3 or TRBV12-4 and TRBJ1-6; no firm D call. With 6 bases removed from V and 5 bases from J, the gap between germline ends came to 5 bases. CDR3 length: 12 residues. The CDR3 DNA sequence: TGTGCCAGCAGAGGGAATAATTCACCCCTCCACTTT. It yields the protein CASRGNNSPLHF.

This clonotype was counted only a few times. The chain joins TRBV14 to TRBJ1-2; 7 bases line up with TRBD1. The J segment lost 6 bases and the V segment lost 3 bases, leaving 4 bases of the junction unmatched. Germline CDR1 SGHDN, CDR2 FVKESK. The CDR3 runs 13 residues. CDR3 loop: CASSQTGRDGYTF. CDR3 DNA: TGTGCCAGCAGCCAGACAGGGCGAGATGGCTACACCTTC.

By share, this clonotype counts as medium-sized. The CDR3 coding sequence is TGTGCCAGTAGCGAAATCCTAGCGGCCGACTCCTACAATGAGCAGTTCTTC. Translated, it gives CASSEILAADSYNEQFF. V usage is TRBV19 and J usage is TRBJ2-1; 7 bases fit TRBD2. The CDR3 totals 17 residues. V shed 6 bases and J 0 bases; nucleotides not matched to a gene: 11. Germline V gene lookup returns CDR1 LNHDA and CDR2 SQIVND (reference sequence).

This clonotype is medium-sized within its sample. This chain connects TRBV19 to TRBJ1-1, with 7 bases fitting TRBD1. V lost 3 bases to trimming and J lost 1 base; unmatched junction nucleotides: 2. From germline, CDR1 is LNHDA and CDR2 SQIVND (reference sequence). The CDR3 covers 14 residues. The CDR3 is CASSMGQPNTEAFF. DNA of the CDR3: TGTGCCAGTAGTATGGGACAGCCGAACACTGAAGCTTTCTTT.

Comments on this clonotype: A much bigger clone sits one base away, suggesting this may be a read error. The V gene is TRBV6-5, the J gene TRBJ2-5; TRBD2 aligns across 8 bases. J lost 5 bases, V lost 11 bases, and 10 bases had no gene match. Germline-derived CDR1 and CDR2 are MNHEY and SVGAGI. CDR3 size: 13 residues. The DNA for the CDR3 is TGTGCCTGCACGGGGACTAGGGGGGAGACCCAGTACTTC. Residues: CACTGTRGETQYF.

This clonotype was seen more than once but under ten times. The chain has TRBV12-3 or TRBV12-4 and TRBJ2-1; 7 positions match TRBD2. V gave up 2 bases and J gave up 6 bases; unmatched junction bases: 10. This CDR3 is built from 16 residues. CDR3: CASSLMAGVSLNEQFF. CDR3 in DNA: TGTGCCAGCAGTTTAATGGCGGGAGTATCCCTCAATGAGCAGTTCTTC.

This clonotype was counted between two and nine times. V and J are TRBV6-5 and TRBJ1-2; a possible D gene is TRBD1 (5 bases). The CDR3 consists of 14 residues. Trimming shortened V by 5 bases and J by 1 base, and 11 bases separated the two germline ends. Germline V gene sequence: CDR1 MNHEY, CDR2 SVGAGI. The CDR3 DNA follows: TGTGCCAGCAGTCCAGGGTTTGGTAACTATGGCTACACCTTC. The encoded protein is CASSPGFGNYGYTF.

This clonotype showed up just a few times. Here the CDR3 DNA reads TGTGCCAGCAGACAGGGAAAGGGTTTCGGGCAGTACTTC. Protein: CASRQGKGFGQYF. V and J are TRBV6-2 or TRBV6-3 and TRBJ2-7; D might be TRBD1 (6 bases). The V end was cut by 6 bases, the J end by 9 bases, with 18 bases between. CDR3 size: 13 residues. Germline V gives CDR1 MNHEY, CDR2 SVGEGT.

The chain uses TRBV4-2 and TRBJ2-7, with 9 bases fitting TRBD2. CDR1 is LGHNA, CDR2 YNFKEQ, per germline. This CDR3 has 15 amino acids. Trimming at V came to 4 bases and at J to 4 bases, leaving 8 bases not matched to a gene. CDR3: CASSPTSGRVYEQYF. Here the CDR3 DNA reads TGTGCCAGCAGCCCAACTAGCGGGCGGGTGTACGAGCAGTACTTC.